The 11 T cell receptor beta chains presented below share a single source sample, sequenced in a study of CD8 T cells in Susac syndrome (dated by TCRdb to between 2018 and 2021). Libraries were built with the immunoSEQ multiplex PCR assay. RNA was extracted using the RNeasy kit, and about 0.45 to 1 ug of the RNA was reverse transcribed with random hexamers. TCRdb took the public reads, trimmed them with fastp at Q25, ran MiXCR for clone calling and kept in-frame beta chains. Each entry merges the rows of one CDR3 protein and shows their most common DNA and genes. The sample table contains around 270,000 distinct CDR3 sequences; only one count was recorded for over 75% of them. About 0.17% of the sample is taken by the ten largest. The sequencing sample was made of CD8+ T cells from PBMCs. The origin of the receptors is a human donor with multiple sclerosis.

This chain joins TRBV29-1 and TRBJ2-5; 9 bases are a match to TRBD1. CDR3 length: 16 residues. CDR1 is SQVTM, CDR2 ANQGSEA, per germline. V lost 3 bases to trimming and J lost 5 bases; unmatched junction nucleotides: 13. CDR3 residues: CSVDGMGQGILETQYF. For the CDR3, the DNA is TGCAGCGTTGATGGAATGGGACAGGGTATTTTGGAGACCCAGTACTTC.

The chain recombines TRBV7-6 with TRBJ2-3; 11 bases line up with TRBD2. V lost 5 bases and J lost 0; bases outside the gene matches: 4. The CDR3 runs to 16 residues. CDR1 is SGHVS, CDR2 FNYEAQ, per germline. The DNA for the CDR3 is TGTGCCAGCAGCCCCGGGACTAGCGGTAGCACAGATACGCAGTATTTT. Protein sequence: CASSPGTSGSTDTQYF.

This chain joins TRBV7-9 and TRBJ2-1; 7 bases align to TRBD2. Germline CDR1 reads SEHNR; CDR2 reads FQNEAQ (reference sequence). V lost 7 bases and J lost 4; bases outside the gene matches: 7. The length of the CDR3 is 14 residues. CDR3 amino acids: CASTGLQRYNEQFF. CDR3 nucleotide sequence: TGTGCCAGCACGGGACTACAACGTTACAATGAGCAGTTCTTC.

V gene TRBV29-1 combines with J gene TRBJ2-1; D is ambiguous. The germline V gene encodes CDR1 SQVTM and CDR2 ANQGSEA. This CDR3 has 12 amino acids. Trimming left V 5 bases short and J 5 bases short, with 10 bases between. The DNA of the CDR3 is TGCAGCGTTTCAGTCGCGGACAATGAGCAGTTCTTC. This sequence encodes CSVSVADNEQFF.

The genes are TRBV19 and TRBJ1-5; 10 positions match TRBD1. Germline CDR1 and CDR2: LNHDA and SQIVND (reference sequence). The ends lost 5 bases at V and 7 bases at J; junction bases unmatched: 5. This CDR3 comprises 14 residues. CDR3 DNA sequence: TGTGCCAGTAGTCGACAGGGGGCGGGACAGCCCCAGCATTTT. It codes for CASSRQGAGQPQHF.

V is TRBV7-2 and J is TRBJ2-2; 7 nucleotides line up with TRBD1. V trimming: 0 bases; J trimming: 6 bases; junction bases outside the gene matches: 4. CDR1 is SGHTA and CDR2 is FQGNSA in the germline V gene. The CDR3 sequence is 15 residues long. In DNA form, the CDR3 reads TGTGCCAGCAGCTTAGCAGTTAGGGGGCCCGGGGAGCTGTTTTTT. This encodes CASSLAVRGPGELFF.

The V gene is TRBV28, the J gene TRBJ2-5; D gene unclear. Looked up from germline, CDR1 is MDHEN and CDR2 is SYDVKM. V was clipped by 2 bases and J by 3 bases, with 10 bases between them. CDR3 length equals 14 residues. CDR3 amino acids: CASSLAPSKETQYF. The CDR3 DNA is TGTGCCAGCAGTTTAGCTCCATCTAAAGAGACCCAGTACTTC.

V gene TRBV27 combines with J gene TRBJ2-2; D possibly corresponds to TRBD1 (7 bases). V dropped 3 bases and J dropped 4 bases, with 15 bases sitting between them. Germline V gene lookup returns CDR1 MNHEY and CDR2 SMNVEV (reference sequence). The CDR3 spans 16 residues. Here the CDR3 reads CASSFVLQGGTGELFF. In nucleotides, the CDR3 is TGTGCCAGCAGTTTCGTTCTGCAGGGGGGCACCGGGGAGCTGTTTTTT.

About this clonotype: Since the CDR3 does not end with the conserved phenylalanine or tryptophan, this likely comes from a read error. The CDR3 protein is CAWSVGGYNEQFL. The CDR3 DNA sequence: TGTGCCTGGAGTGTAGGAGGGTACAATGAGCAGTTCCTC. The gene calls are TRBV30 and TRBJ2-1; the D gene is possibly TRBD2 (6 bases). CDR1 GTSNPN and CDR2 SVGIG come from the germline V gene (reference sequence). V lost 0 bases, J lost 4 bases, and 7 bases lay in between. This CDR3 has 13 amino acids.

The chain joins TRBV29-1 to TRBJ2-1, with D hard to call. Trimming stripped 2 bases from V and 2 bases from J, with 7 bases between. CDR3 length: 13 amino acids. CDR1 is SQVTM, CDR2 ANQGSEA, per germline. The CDR3 sequence is CSVEPVPYNEQFF. CDR3 in DNA: TGCAGCGTTGAACCAGTCCCCTACAATGAGCAGTTCTTC.

This sequence joins TRBV28 and TRBJ2-3; D perhaps matches TRBD2 (6 bases). The germline gives CDR1 MDHEN, CDR2 SYDVKM. The CDR3 sequence is 18 residues long. Trimming removed 8 bases from V and 2 bases from J, with 26 bases in between. The CDR3 sequence: CASEGRKLVADPTDTQYF. The CDR3 bases are TGTGCCAGCGAAGGGAGAAAATTGGTAGCGGACCCCACAGATACGCAGTATTTT. The complete variable domain, with remaining parts taken from reference TRBV28 and TRBJ2-3, reads DVKVTQSSRYLVKRTGEKVFLECVQDMDHENMFWYRQDPGLGLRLIYFSYDVKMKEKGDIPEGYSVSREKKERFSLILESASTNQTSMYLCASEGRKLVADPTDTQYFGPGTRLTVL.